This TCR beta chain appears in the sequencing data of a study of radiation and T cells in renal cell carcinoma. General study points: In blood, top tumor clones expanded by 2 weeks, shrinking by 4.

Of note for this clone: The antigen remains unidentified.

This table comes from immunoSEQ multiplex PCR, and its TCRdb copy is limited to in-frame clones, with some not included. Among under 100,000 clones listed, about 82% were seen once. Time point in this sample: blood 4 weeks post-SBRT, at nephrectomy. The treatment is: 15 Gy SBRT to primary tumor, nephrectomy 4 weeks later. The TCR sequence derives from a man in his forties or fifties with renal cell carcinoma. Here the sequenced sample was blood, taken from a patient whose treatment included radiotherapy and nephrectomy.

The CDR3 coding sequence is TGTGCCAGCAGTATCACTCGGGGTAATGGCTACACCTTC. Encoded protein: CASSITRGNGYTF. The chain employs TRBV28 and TRBJ1-2; unclear D gene. V lost 5 bases and J 6 bases, leaving 13 bases between the germline ends. Germline values: CDR1 MDHEN, CDR2 SYDVKM. The CDR3 is 13 amino acids.